The T cell receptor beta chain described here comes from a study of blood T cell repertoires in COVID-19. Whole-study context: The analysed material was cDNA or gDNA that came from T cells, B-cell-depleted T cells, or PBMCs.

Profiling relied on immunoSEQ multiplex PCR, and the TCRdb table lists in-frame clones only, not all of them. The repertoire holds about 250,000 clones, with roughly 84% as singletons. Cohort allocation depended upon clinical history that participants reported. Germline V lookup: CDR1 SGDLS, CDR2 YYNGEE. J gave up 8 bases and V 0 bases, and 2 bases lay outside the gene matches. CDR3 length: 14 residues. Material: PBMCs or T cells enriched from blood (not recorded which). This chain connects TRBV9 to TRBJ1-6; 7 positions agree with TRBD1. This TCR came from a man aged 50 or older who had recovered from COVID-19. CDR3 loop: CASSVVGQDSPLHF. The CDR3, as DNA: TGTGCCAGCAGCGTAGTAGGACAGGATTCACCCCTCCACTTT.